Sequencing of this T cell receptor (beta chain) was carried out in a study of OX40 agonist ivuxolimab in advanced cancers. Study details: Males comprised around 78% of the group, whose mean age was approximately 60 years (range roughly 20 to 85). Study findings and constraints: More expanded clones were seen, on average, in CD8+ T cells than in CD4+. In the 0.1-3.0 mg/kg groups, partial responders showed among the lowest expansion.

The sample holds a few counts of this clone. Its antigen is unidentified. Other nucleotide sequences from this sample produce the same CDR3. Cycle 7 day 1, cycle 4 day 1, and baseline were the timepoints at which blood was sampled. This CDR3 is 13 amino acids long. V was pared by 5 bases and J by 0 bases, with 9 bases between. CDR1 and CDR2 (germline): SGHRS, YFSETQ. Assay used: immunoSEQ multiplex PCR; TCRdb lists only in-frame clones, some missing. Seen here are about 37,000 clones, roughly 84% observed once, and the top ten hold 20% to 25%. The chain carries TRBV5-1 and TRBJ2-7, with D hard to call. This clonotype was sampled from an adult with an advanced solid tumor such as melanoma, head and neck, liver or kidney cancer. The input for sequencing was CD4+ or CD8+ T cells sorted from blood, taken in a trial of the OX40 agonist ivuxolimab. The CDR3 reads CASSIAASYEQYF. CDR3 nucleotide sequence: TGCGCCAGCAGTATAGCAGCCTCCTACGAGCAGTACTTC.